Listed below are T cell receptor beta chains from one sample, sequenced in a study of OX40 agonist ivuxolimab in advanced cancers. Using immunoSEQ multiplex PCR, the repertoire was profiled, and TCRdb retains in-frame clones only, with some absent. The table shows around 64,000 clones, with 80% occurring only once. Material: CD4+ or CD8+ T cells sorted from blood, obtained in a trial of the OX40 agonist ivuxolimab. The receptors stem from an adult with an advanced solid tumor such as melanoma, head and neck, liver or kidney cancer. The CDR3 runs from the conserved cysteine through the conserved F or W. Each record gives: V gene, clone size, D gene, J gene, CDR3 DNA, CDR3 protein. D genes are given only for firm matches. Size values are once, few and many counts, or a class for expanded clones, and some rows have none.

V gene: TRBV7-2; clone size: .; D gene: TRBD1; J gene: TRBJ1-2; CDR3 DNA: TGTGCCAGCAGCTTAGGGGACAGGGGTTATGGCTACACCTTC; CDR3 protein: CASSLGDRGYGYTF
V gene: TRBV4-1; clone size: .; D gene: TRBD1; J gene: TRBJ2-3; CDR3 DNA: TGCGCCAGCAGCCAAGGACAGGGATCGACAGATACGCAGTATTTT; CDR3 protein: CASSQGQGSTDTQYF
V gene: TRBV20-1; clone size: .; D gene: .; J gene: TRBJ1-3; CDR3 DNA: TGCAGTGCCCTCACTGGAAACACCATATATTTT; CDR3 protein: CSALTGNTIYF
V gene: TRBV9; clone size: few; D gene: TRBD2; J gene: TRBJ2-5; CDR3 DNA: TGTGCCAGCAGCGGACTAGCGGGGGGCGAAGAGACCCAGTACTTC; CDR3 protein: CASSGLAGGEETQYF
V gene: TRBV11-2; clone size: .; D gene: TRBD2; J gene: TRBJ2-3; CDR3 DNA: TGTGCCAGCAGCTTAGGACTAGCGGGGGGATACACAGATACGCAGTATTTT; CDR3 protein: CASSLGLAGGYTDTQYF
V gene: TRBV19; clone size: .; D gene: TRBD1; J gene: TRBJ1-3; CDR3 DNA: TGTGCCAGTAGCACGACAGGGCCATACTCTGGAAACACCATATATTTT; CDR3 protein: CASSTTGPYSGNTIYF
V gene: TRBV7-2; clone size: .; D gene: .; J gene: TRBJ1-4; CDR3 DNA: TGTGCCAGCAGCCAGTACAGGGTTGGTAATGAAAAACTGTTTTTT; CDR3 protein: CASSQYRVGNEKLFF
V gene: TRBV7-2; clone size: .; D gene: .; J gene: TRBJ1-2; CDR3 DNA: TGTGCCAGCAGCCAGACCCCGGACGTCAACTATGGCTACACCTTC; CDR3 protein: CASSQTPDVNYGYTF
V gene: TRBV7-2; clone size: .; D gene: .; J gene: TRBJ1-1; CDR3 DNA: TGTGCCAGCAGCTTCTTAACTGAAGCTTTCTTT; CDR3 protein: CASSFLTEAFF
V gene: TRBV30; clone size: .; D gene: .; J gene: TRBJ1-5; CDR3 DNA: TGTGCCTGGAGTGTAACTTACGGCCATCAGCCCCAGCATTTT; CDR3 protein: CAWSVTYGHQPQHF
V gene: TRBV30; clone size: .; D gene: .; J gene: TRBJ2-1; CDR3 DNA: TGTGCCTGGAACCCACTTTTGGGTAATGAGCAGTTCTTC; CDR3 protein: CAWNPLLGNEQFF
V gene: TRBV4-1; clone size: .; D gene: TRBD2; J gene: TRBJ2-3; CDR3 DNA: TGCGCCAGCAGCCAAGATAGCGCGGTAGCGGGGGAGAGCACAGATACGCAGTATTTT; CDR3 protein: CASSQDSAVAGESTDTQYF
V gene: TRBV14; clone size: .; D gene: TRBD1; J gene: TRBJ2-4; CDR3 DNA: TGTGCCAGCAGCAGGCAGACAGGGCTAGCCAAAAACATTCAGTACTTC; CDR3 protein: CASSRQTGLAKNIQYF
V gene: TRBV5-1; clone size: .; D gene: TRBD1; J gene: TRBJ2-7; CDR3 DNA: TGCGCCAGCGGAAACAGGGGGGAGCAGTACTTC; CDR3 protein: CASGNRGEQYF
V gene: TRBV6-1; clone size: .; D gene: TRBD1; J gene: TRBJ2-7; CDR3 DNA: TGTGCCAGCAGTGCGTTACAGGGGCGCCGGTACTTC; CDR3 protein: CASSALQGRRYF
V gene: TRBV19; clone size: medium-sized; D gene: .; J gene: TRBJ2-1; CDR3 DNA: TGTGCCAGTAGCCGGGACAACTACAATGAGCAGTTCTTC; CDR3 protein: CASSRDNYNEQFF
V gene: TRBV5-6; clone size: .; D gene: .; J gene: TRBJ2-5; CDR3 DNA: TGTGCCAGCAGCTGGGCGACAGAAGAGACCCAGTACTTC; CDR3 protein: CASSWATEETQYF
V gene: TRBV5-1; clone size: .; D gene: TRBD2; J gene: TRBJ2-3; CDR3 DNA: TGCGCCAGCAGCGCAAGTAGCGGGGGTAGCACAGATACGCAGTATTTT; CDR3 protein: CASSASSGGSTDTQYF
V gene: TRBV27; clone size: .; D gene: TRBD1; J gene: TRBJ1-1; CDR3 DNA: TGTGCCAGCAGCACATACAGGGGGCAAACTGAAGCTTTCTTT; CDR3 protein: CASSTYRGQTEAFF
V gene: TRBV6-5; clone size: once; D gene: .; J gene: TRBJ2-2; CDR3 DNA: TGTGCCAGCCGCATGTTAGGGGAGCTGTTTTTT; CDR3 protein: CASRMLGELFF
V gene: TRBV11-2; clone size: .; D gene: TRBD1; J gene: TRBJ1-1; CDR3 DNA: TGTGCCAGCAGCTTAGAAGGACAGGGATTCTCTGAAGCTTTCTTT; CDR3 protein: CASSLEGQGFSEAFF
V gene: TRBV9; clone size: few; D gene: .; J gene: TRBJ1-2; CDR3 DNA: TGTGCCAGCAGCTTTTCGCCTGGGGCCTATGGCTACACCTTC; CDR3 protein: CASSFSPGAYGYTF
V gene: TRBV7-7; clone size: once; D gene: .; J gene: TRBJ2-5; CDR3 DNA: TGTGCCAGCAGCCGTCCAGAGTCGGAGACCCAGTACTTC; CDR3 protein: CASSRPESETQYF
V gene: TRBV27; clone size: .; D gene: .; J gene: TRBJ1-1; CDR3 DNA: TGTGCCAGCAGTCTGGTGCGGGGGAACACTGAAGCTTTCTTT; CDR3 protein: CASSLVRGNTEAFF
V gene: TRBV4-2; clone size: few; D gene: .; J gene: TRBJ1-1; CDR3 DNA: TGTGCCAGCAGCCCGGAAGTGAACACTGAAGCTTTCTTT; CDR3 protein: CASSPEVNTEAFF
V gene: TRBV7-9; clone size: .; D gene: .; J gene: TRBJ1-3; CDR3 DNA: TGTGCCAGCAGAAGTAGTCTAACTGGAAACACCATATATTTT; CDR3 protein: CASRSSLTGNTIYF
V gene: TRBV7-9; clone size: .; D gene: .; J gene: TRBJ2-4; CDR3 DNA: TGTGCCAGCAGCTCCCTACTAGCCAAAAACATTCAGTACTTC; CDR3 protein: CASSSLLAKNIQYF
V gene: TRBV29-1; clone size: .; D gene: .; J gene: TRBJ2-7; CDR3 DNA: TGCAGCGTCCAACGGACCACCTACGAGCAGTACTTC; CDR3 protein: CSVQRTTYEQYF
V gene: TRBV21-1; clone size: .; D gene: .; J gene: TRBJ2-3; CDR3 DNA: TGTGCCAGCAGCAACCAGGGACTCTCTAGCACAGATACGCAGTATTTT; CDR3 protein: CASSNQGLSSTDTQYF
V gene: TRBV30; clone size: .; D gene: .; J gene: TRBJ2-1; CDR3 DNA: TGTGCCTGGAGTATTGGGGGGTGGAATGAGCAGTTCTTC; CDR3 protein: CAWSIGGWNEQFF
V gene: TRBV5-6; clone size: .; D gene: .; J gene: TRBJ1-2; CDR3 DNA: TGTGCCAGCAATCTCGAAAGGGGCAGGGGATATAATGGCTACACCTTC; CDR3 protein: CASNLERGRGYNGYTF